A single sample gave rise to the 24 T cell receptor beta chains below, sequenced in a study of shared clonotypes between healthy human individuals. Terminally differentiated effector memory CD45RA+ cells were excluded by CCR7 positive selection of CD45RO-negative cells. Sequenced by immunoSEQ multiplex PCR; TCRdb stores in-frame clones only, minus some. The sample has roughly 2,000,000 clones; about 95% are singletons. Sample: naive CD8+ T cells sorted from blood. The receptor set was obtained from a young man in good health.

This clone was seen once. The genes are TRBV10-1 and TRBJ2-7; D might be TRBD2 (5 bases). The V end was cut by 4 bases, the J end by 0 bases, with 7 bases between. Germline assignment: CDR1 WNHNN and CDR2 SYGVQD (reference sequence). The length of the CDR3 is 13 residues. The chain's CDR3 is CASSGDYSYEQYF. CDR3 DNA sequence: TGCGCCAGCAGTGGTGACTACTCCTACGAGCAGTACTTC.

The chain links TRBV5-1 to TRBJ1-5; possibly TRBD1 for D (6 bases). The CDR3 totals 19 residues. Germline CDR1 is SGHRS and CDR2 is YFSETQ. Deletions cut 7 bases from V and 2 bases from J, with 28 bases between. The CDR3 sequence: CASLSTRVQGNFCNQPQHF. CDR3 bases: TGCGCCAGCCTTTCCACCAGGGTCCAGGGGAATTTTTGCAATCAGCCCCAGCATTTT.

The chain links TRBV6-5 to TRBJ1-1; D remains ambiguous. The germline V and J ends were trimmed by 6 bases and 1 base, with 9 bases remaining between them. The CDR3 length is 13 residues. CDR1 and CDR2 (germline): MNHEY, SVGAGI. In nucleotides, the CDR3 is TGTGCCAGCAGATGGAGAACGAACACTGAAGCTTTCTTT. Translating it yields CASRWRTNTEAFF.

This chain joins TRBV27 and TRBJ1-2; 10 bases line up with TRBD1. With 5 bases clipped from V and 7 bases from J, the junction kept 13 bases outside the gene matches. The germline V gene encodes CDR1 MNHEY and CDR2 SMNVEV (reference sequence). The CDR3 is made up of 16 amino acids. As DNA, the CDR3 is TGTGCCAGCAGTCCCCTGGGACAGGGGAATTTCTTTGGCTACACCTTC. This codes for CASSPLGQGNFFGYTF.

This clone turned up a few times. The chain combines TRBV6-1 with TRBJ2-7, with D unresolved. V gave up 0 bases and J gave up 5 bases, with 14 bases separating them. Per the germline V gene, CDR1 is MNHNS and CDR2 is SASEGT. CDR3 length: 15 residues. The CDR3 nucleotides read TGTGCCAGCAGTGAAGCGCTTGGACCTTGGGACGAGCAGTACTTC. Translating gives CASSEALGPWDEQYF.

This sequence joins TRBV6-5 and TRBJ2-3; D ambiguous. CDR1 is MNHEY, CDR2 SVGAGI, per germline. Deletions cut 2 bases from V and 2 bases from J, with 8 bases between. CDR3 length: 14 amino acids. The CDR3 loop is CASSYVGATDTQYF. Written as DNA, the CDR3 is TGTGCCAGCAGTTACGTCGGAGCCACAGATACGCAGTATTTT.

With regard to this clone: Other DNA sequences of this sample code for an identical CDR3. The CDR3 sequence is CASSVVDGSYEQYF. In DNA, the CDR3 is TGTGCCAGCAGCGTAGTGGACGGCTCCTACGAGCAGTACTTC. The chain has TRBV9 and TRBJ2-7; no firm D call. Germline V lookup: CDR1 SGDLS, CDR2 YYNGEE. Trimming removed 0 bases at V and 0 bases at J, with 7 bases between. The CDR3 is made up of 14 amino acids.

V gene TRBV30 combines with J gene TRBJ2-2; 10 nucleotides agree with TRBD2. Germline values: CDR1 GTSNPN, CDR2 SVGIG (reference sequence). The CDR3 loop spans 15 amino acids. J lost 6 bases, V lost 1 base, and 5 bases had no gene match. The DNA of the CDR3 is TGTGCCTGGAGTGGAGCGGGGGGGCCGTCCGGGGAGCTGTTTTTT. Translation gives CAWSGAGGPSGELFF. Supplemented by reference TRBV30 and TRBJ2-2, the full variable domain reads SQTIHQWPATLVQPVGSPLSLECTVEGTSNPNLYWYRQAAGRGLQLLFYSVGIGQISSEVPQNLSASRPQDRQFILSSKKLLLSDSGFYLCAWSGAGGPSGELFFGEGSRLTVL.

This chain uses TRBV29-1 with TRBJ2-1, with 12 bases identical to TRBD2. The V gene end was trimmed by 1 base and the J gene end by 3 bases; junction bases not matched to a gene: 4. Germline V gene sequence: CDR1 SQVTM, CDR2 ANQGSEA. The length of the CDR3 is 16 residues. The CDR3 DNA is TGCAGCGTTGAAGGCCCGACTAGCGGGAGCTACAATGAGCAGTTCTTC. This encodes CSVEGPTSGSYNEQFF.

This clone was counted a single time. The chain recombines TRBV9 with TRBJ2-7; 13 bases fit TRBD2. The CDR3 is made up of 16 amino acids. CDR1 SGDLS and CDR2 YYNGEE come from the germline V gene. V lost 3 bases, J lost 0 bases, and 3 bases stayed unmatched. The CDR3 bases are TGTGCCAGCAGCGGGACTAGCGGGGGAAGCTCCTACGAGCAGTACTTC. Encoded protein: CASSGTSGGSSYEQYF.

The chain is built from TRBV6-6 and TRBJ2-5; 10 positions agree with TRBD2. Germline values: CDR1 MNHNY, CDR2 SVGAGI (reference sequence). The V and J ends lost 2 bases and 2 bases, in that order; junction bases with no gene match: 5. The CDR3 has 16 amino acids. CDR3 sequence reads: CASSYHGLAEQETQYF. The CDR3 region has the DNA TGTGCCAGCAGTTACCACGGACTAGCGGAACAAGAGACCCAGTACTTC.

V and J are TRBV30 and TRBJ1-2, with D unclear. The germline CDR1 and CDR2 sequences are GTSNPN and SVGIG (reference sequence). V lost 4 bases, J lost 7 bases, and 25 bases lay in between. The CDR3 extends over 16 amino acids. The CDR3 spells CAWKDIRGWLSPGYTF. The CDR3 bases are TGTGCCTGGAAGGATATTCGAGGGTGGCTCTCCCCTGGCTACACCTTC.

The chain carries TRBV7-9 and TRBJ2-2, with D uncertain. In germline, CDR1 is SEHNR, CDR2 FQNEAQ (reference sequence). The CDR3 has 16 residues. Trimming pared 1 base from V and 0 bases from J, leaving 9 bases between. The CDR3 sequence: CASSLVYSSNTGELFF. In DNA, the CDR3 is TGTGCCAGCAGCTTAGTGTACAGTTCGAACACCGGGGAGCTGTTTTTT. Full variable domain (outside the CDR3, taken from reference TRBV7-9 and TRBJ2-2): DTGVSQNPRHKITKRGQNVTFRCDPISEHNRLYWYRQTLGQGPEFLTYFQNEAQLEKSRLLSDRFSAERPKGSFSTLEIQRTEQGDSAMYLCASSLVYSSNTGELFFGEGSRLTVL.

This clone has only a few counts. The chain carries TRBV7-9 and TRBJ2-7, with TRBD1 identical over 9 bases. Trimming at V came to 4 bases and at J to 6 bases, leaving 1 base not matched to a gene. CDR1 SEHNR and CDR2 FQNEAQ come from the germline V gene (reference sequence). This CDR3 has 12 amino acids. The DNA for the CDR3 is TGTGCCAGCAGCTGGACAGGGGTCGAGCAGTACTTC. The encoded protein is CASSWTGVEQYF.

CDR3 DNA sequence: TGTGCCAGCAGTGTTATCTCCGGGACAGACCTTCCCCCCATAGAGACCCAGTACTTC. Amino acid sequence: CASSVISGTDLPPIETQYF. The chain joins TRBV2 to TRBJ2-5, with TRBD1 matching 7 bases. The CDR3 sequence is 19 residues long. Germline V CDR1 and CDR2: SNHLY, FYNNEI. J lost 4 bases, V lost 4 bases, and 21 bases had no gene match.

The chain carries TRBV7-8 and TRBJ2-1; 7 nucleotides agree with TRBD2. The CDR3 sequence is 16 residues long. J gave up 3 bases and V 3 bases, and 8 bases lay outside the gene matches. Germline CDR1 is SGHVS and CDR2 is FQNEAQ. CDR3 sequence (DNA): TGTGCCAGCAGCTTGGGGTCCGGGACTAACTACAATGAGCAGTTCTTC. Its translation: CASSLGSGTNYNEQFF. Based on the CDR3 plus reference TRBV7-8 and TRBJ2-1, the full variable domain is GAGVSQSPRYKVAKRGQDVALRCDPISGHVSLFWYQQALGQGPEFLTYFQNEAQLDKSGLPSDRFFAERPEGSVSTLKIQRTQQEDSAVYLCASSLGSGTNYNEQFFGPGTRLTVL.

Of note for this clone: Other DNA variants within this sample encode the same CDR3. The V call is TRBV6-1, the J call TRBJ1-2, with a weak D call TRBD1 (5 bases). The CDR3 is 15 residues long. Trimming stripped 2 bases from V and 0 bases from J, with 10 bases between. Germline V gene lookup returns CDR1 MNHNS and CDR2 SASEGT. In DNA, the CDR3 is TGTGCCAGCAGTGAATTCCCAGGGACTAACTATGGCTACACCTTC. Protein product: CASSEFPGTNYGYTF.

This chain joins TRBV4-3 and TRBJ1-4; tentative D call: TRBD1 (5 bases). Germline V gene data show CDR1 as LGHNA and CDR2 as YSLEER. Trimming removed 0 bases from V and 3 bases from J, with 20 bases in between. The CDR3 consists of 19 residues. CDR3 protein: CASSQDLAGPFGANEKLFF. The CDR3 DNA reads as TGCGCCAGCAGCCAAGATTTGGCAGGGCCCTTTGGAGCTAATGAAAAACTGTTTTTT.

The gene calls are TRBV2 and TRBJ1-4; the D gene is possibly TRBD1 (5 bases). V was clipped by 2 bases and J by 8 bases, with 9 bases between them. The CDR3 has 13 amino acids. The germline CDR1 and CDR2 sequences are SNHLY and FYNNEI. CDR3 amino acids: CASSEPGGEKLFF. The CDR3 bases are TGTGCCAGCAGTGAACCGGGGGGAGAAAAACTGTTTTTT.

The V and J genes are TRBV27 and TRBJ2-5; 8 bases match TRBD2. Trimming cost V 4 bases and J 4 bases; bases outside gene matches: 5. Germline V lookup: CDR1 MNHEY, CDR2 SMNVEV (reference sequence). The CDR3 consists of 14 residues. The CDR3 DNA reads TGTGCCAGCAGTTCAGGACTAGCACCAGAGACCCAGTACTTC. Its translation is CASSSGLAPETQYF.

J is TRBJ2-3 and V is TRBV19, with TRBD1 matching over 8 bases. Germline CDR1 reads LNHDA; CDR2 reads SQIVND (reference sequence). The CDR3 sequence is 16 residues long. Trimming cost V 1 base and J 5 bases; bases outside gene matches: 8. CDR3 sequence reads: CASSIGTGKGRDTQYF. CDR3 coding DNA: TGTGCCAGTAGTATAGGGACAGGGAAAGGGCGAGATACGCAGTATTTT.

Details on this clone: The same CDR3 is also encoded by other DNA sequences in this sample. The chain uses TRBV9 and TRBJ2-1; 7 nucleotides agree with TRBD2. Germline V gives CDR1 SGDLS, CDR2 YYNGEE. With V trimmed by 0 bases and J by 6 bases, 3 bases remained unmatched. The CDR3 is made up of 14 amino acids. The DNA of the CDR3 is TGTGCCAGCAGCGTAGGCGGGGGACGCAATGAGCAGTTCTTC. This sequence encodes CASSVGGGRNEQFF.

The chain joins TRBV9 to TRBJ2-7; a possible D gene is TRBD2 (6 bases). CDR3 length equals 13 residues. Germline V gene sequence: CDR1 SGDLS, CDR2 YYNGEE. V was trimmed by 3 bases and J by 3 bases, leaving 10 bases between them. Here the CDR3 DNA reads TGTGCCAGCAGCGAGGGACTCCACTACGAGCAGTACTTC. Encoded protein: CASSEGLHYEQYF.

V gene TRBV2 combines with J gene TRBJ1-1; 7 bases align to TRBD1. The V gene end was trimmed by 3 bases and the J gene end by 4 bases; junction bases not matched to a gene: 8. The CDR3 has 15 amino acids. Germline values: CDR1 SNHLY, CDR2 FYNNEI. CDR3 in DNA: TGTGCCAGCAGTGATAACGACCAGGGGGGCACTGAAGCTTTCTTT. It encodes CASSDNDQGGTEAFF. Using reference TRBV2 and TRBJ1-1 for the parts outside the CDR3, the full variable domain is EPEVTQTPSHQVTQMGQEVILRCVPISNHLYFYWYRQILGQKVEFLVSFYNNEISEKSEIFDDQFSVERPDGSNFTLKIRSTKLEDSAMYFCASSDNDQGGTEAFFGQGTRLTVV.